This record concerns one T cell receptor beta chain sequence. These data belong to a study of cytomegalovirus exposure and HLA in healthy donors. The V gene's germline CDR1 is MNHEY and CDR2 SVGAGI. This CDR3 comprises 14 residues. The V gene end was trimmed by 8 bases and the J gene end by 6 bases; junction bases not matched to a gene: 6. A multiplex PCR was run with 60 Vbeta primers and 13 Jbeta primers. Sequencing was performed with immunoSEQ multiplex PCR; in TCRdb, only in-frame clones are kept and a portion is missing. Recorded for this sample: roughly 69,000 clones. The gene calls are TRBV6-5 and TRBJ2-1; TRBD2 matches 11 bases. The sequence was obtained from a woman aged 25 to 39 in good health and CMV-seronegative. Sequences were obtained from PBMCs. The CDR3 loop reads CASWKTSGVNEQFF. In nucleotides, the CDR3 is TGTGCCAGCTGGAAGACTAGCGGGGTCAATGAGCAGTTCTTC.